A single sample gave rise to the 8 T cell receptor beta chains below, sequenced in a study of CD8 T cells in ankylosing spondylitis. Study results and limitations: Blood of patients with ankylosing spondylitis appeared to be characterized by a TCR beta motif of several highly homologous variants.

TCRdb reprocessed the 5' RACE reads via MiXCR and lists one record per CDR3 protein. The top ten hold around 20% of the sample, which has around 770,000 distinct CDR3 sequences, around a fifth seen once. Their antigen targets remain unknown. The sequenced material came from blood, either unsorted or a sorted T cell fraction (not recorded which). The source of these receptors is a male donor with ankylosing spondylitis.

This clonotype showed up many times. The chain carries TRBV5-1 and TRBJ2-4; 7 bases agree with TRBD2. After removal of 2 bases from V and 7 bases from J, the junction contained 3 bases not matched to a gene. The germline V gene encodes CDR1 SGHRS and CDR2 YFSETQ. CDR3 length: 13 residues. The chain's CDR3 is CASSLGDYNIQYF. CDR3 bases: TGCGCCAGCAGCTTAGGGGACTACAACATTCAGTACTTC.

Many counts were recorded for this clonotype. The rearrangement joins TRBV18 to TRBJ2-7; D remains unclear. V lost 8 bases, J lost 0 bases, and 14 bases lay in between. The CDR3 length is 14 residues. Germline V lookup: CDR1 KGHSH, CDR2 LQKENI. The CDR3 DNA is TGTGCCAGCAGCCCGGGCAGAAGCTCCTACGAGCAGTACTTC. As protein: CASSPGRSSYEQYF.

This clonotype appeared a few times. The chain uses TRBV12-3 or TRBV12-4 and TRBJ2-1, with TRBD2 matching 10 bases. Trimming took 6 bases from V and 0 from J; bases not matched to a gene: 8. The CDR3 consists of 17 residues. The CDR3 region is CASRASGSPSSYNEQFF. The CDR3 DNA follows: TGTGCCAGCAGGGCTAGCGGGAGCCCTAGCTCCTACAATGAGCAGTTCTTC.

This clonotype was recorded a few times. The genes are TRBV10-3 and TRBJ2-7; D ambiguous. There are 14 residues in the CDR3. V was cut by 7 bases and J by 0 bases, with 13 bases left in between. Germline values: CDR1 ENHRY, CDR2 SYGVKD. DNA for the CDR3: TGTGCCATCACCTCAGGCCTGGACTCCTACGAGCAGTACTTC. It specifies CAITSGLDSYEQYF.

The rearrangement links TRBV7-8 to TRBJ2-5; D is ambiguous. The CDR3 has 14 amino acids. V shed 5 bases and J shed 4 bases, with 14 bases lying between them. CDR1 is SGHVS and CDR2 is FQNEAQ in the germline V gene. CDR3 region: CASSPPGRAETQYF. The CDR3 coding sequence is TGTGCCAGCAGCCCACCGGGCCGAGCAGAGACCCAGTACTTC.

The V gene is TRBV12-3 or TRBV12-4, the J gene TRBJ1-5; the D is unclear. The V and J ends lost 6 bases and 1 base respectively, with 13 bases between them. The CDR3 contains 15 residues. CDR3 sequence reads: CASSPPGRSNQPQHF. The CDR3 coding sequence is TGTGCCAGCAGCCCCCCCGGGAGGAGCAATCAGCCCCAGCATTTT.

This clonotype has ten or more counts. The chain links TRBV2 to TRBJ2-4; weak D call: TRBD1 (5 bases). The V end lost 6 bases, the J end lost 6 bases, and 9 bases lay between the germline ends. The CDR3 loop spans 12 amino acids. Germline V gene sequence: CDR1 SNHLY, CDR2 FYNNEI. Written as DNA, the CDR3 is TGTGCCAGCAGCGGAGACAGAAACATTCAGTACTTC. This gives the protein CASSGDRNIQYF.

There are many counts of this clonotype. The chain couples TRBV29-1 to TRBJ2-1; 8 positions agree with TRBD1. The V gene's germline CDR1 is SQVTM and CDR2 ANQGSEA. Trimming at V came to 5 bases and at J to 7 bases, leaving 16 bases not matched to a gene. This CDR3 contains 16 residues. The CDR3 DNA reads TGCAGCGTTTTTGGGCCTGGGACAGGCCTTCGAAATGAGCAGTTCTTC. Translating it yields CSVFGPGTGLRNEQFF.